This T cell receptor beta chain was sequenced during a study of blood T cell repertoires in COVID-19. Study as a whole: Specimens from acute and convalescent COVID-19 originated in the United States, Italy and Spain. T cells, B-cell-depleted T cells, or PBMCs supplied cDNA or gDNA.

The CDR3 length is 14 residues. Looked up from germline, CDR1 is MNHEY and CDR2 is SVGAGI. The trim removed 2 bases at V and 7 bases at J, leaving 4 bases unmatched. In the authors' methods: Estimated nucleated cell counts came from reference gene primer amplification. Clones were sequenced by immunoSEQ multiplex PCR, and TCRdb holds only the in-frame ones, with some missing. That table supplies the V and J calls and clone size; D and trimming were determined from the DNA. In the table there are approximately 98,000 clones, about 81% of which are singletons. This clone occurred once. This TCR came from a man aged 55-75 years with acute or convalescent COVID-19. Sequenced sample: peripheral blood. The chain is built from TRBV6-5 and TRBJ1-4; 7 bases map to TRBD1. DNA of the CDR3: TGTGCCAGCAGTTACAGACAGGGTATTGAAAAACTGTTTTTT. Its protein product is CASSYRQGIEKLFF.